This TCR beta chain was profiled in a study of T cell repertoires in cytomegalovirus infection. Study-level information: Selected CMV epitopes included recently identified HLA-C-restricted ones as well as well-studied HLA-B-restricted ones. Study findings and constraints: What dominated the ex vivo response were HLA-C-restricted CMV-specific TCR beta clonotypes.

One entry per CDR3 protein results from TCRdb running MiXCR on the reads. The table lists about 500,000 distinct CDR3 sequences, more than 30% of them singletons. This CDR3 comprises 15 residues. Germline V lookup: CDR1 SQVTM, CDR2 ANQGSEA. V lost 7 bases, J lost 4 bases, and 5 bases stayed unmatched. This clonotype turned up a few times. The antigen is not known. Sequenced material: cultured PBMCs, taken from culture after CMV antigen stimulation. The TCR was taken from a human donor in good health (CMV status not recorded). Some clones in this sample may be carry-over from other donors' samples. This chain links TRBV29-1 with TRBJ2-1, with 15 bases matching TRBD2. The CDR3 DNA reads as TGCAGCGCCCGGACTAGCGGGAGGGGGTACAATGAGCAGTTCTTC. It specifies CSARTSGRGYNEQFF.